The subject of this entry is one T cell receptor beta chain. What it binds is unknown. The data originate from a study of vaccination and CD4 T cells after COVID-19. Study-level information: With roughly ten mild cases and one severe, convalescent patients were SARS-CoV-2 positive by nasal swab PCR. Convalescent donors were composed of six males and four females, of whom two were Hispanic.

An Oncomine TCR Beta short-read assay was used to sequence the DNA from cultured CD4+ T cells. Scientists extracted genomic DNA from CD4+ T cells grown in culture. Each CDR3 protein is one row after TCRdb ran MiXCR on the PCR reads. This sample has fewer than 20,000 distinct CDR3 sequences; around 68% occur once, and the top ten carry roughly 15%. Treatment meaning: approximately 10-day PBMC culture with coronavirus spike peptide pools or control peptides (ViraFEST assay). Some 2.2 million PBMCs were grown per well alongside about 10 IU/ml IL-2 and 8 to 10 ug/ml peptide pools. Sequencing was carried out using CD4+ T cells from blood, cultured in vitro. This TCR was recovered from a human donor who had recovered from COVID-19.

The CDR3 region is CASSSFGTAKETQYF. The CDR3 DNA sequence: TGTGCCAGCAGTTCGTTCGGGACAGCCAAAGAGACCCAGTACTTC. The chain couples TRBV27 to TRBJ2-5; 7 positions agree with TRBD1. Germline V gives CDR1 MNHEY, CDR2 SMNVEV (reference sequence). The V gene end was trimmed by 4 bases and the J gene end by 3 bases; junction bases not matched to a gene: 8. This CDR3 has 15 residues.